This T cell receptor (beta chain) was profiled in a study of shared clonotypes between healthy human individuals. The overall study: The donors, a couple of women and a few men, were aged 18 to 49.

Some clones are missing from TCRdb's copy, which holds only in-frame ones; the method was immunoSEQ multiplex PCR. This table holds about 2 million clones, 90% to 95% found once. Donors comprised only Caucasian adults living in Nashville, Tennessee. This CDR3 region has 15 residues. The germline gives CDR1 SGHTA, CDR2 FQGNSA. V dropped 1 base and J dropped 8 bases, with 17 bases sitting between them. This clone has a single count. Antigen specificity is unknown. Regarding the study as a whole: As a rule, naive subsets had a larger estimated richness than memory subsets.

Sequencing used naive CD4+ T cells sorted from blood. The subset here: CD45RA+ positively selected. This receptor was taken from a man between 18 and 29 years old in good health. The chain recombines TRBV7-2 with TRBJ1-2; tentatively, D is TRBD1 (5 bases). The CDR3 DNA sequence: TGTGCCAGCAGCTTAGGTCCTGGCGGGACCCGAGGCTACACCTTC. The encoded protein is CASSLGPGGTRGYTF.